This T cell receptor beta chain emerged from a study of OX40 agonist ivuxolimab in advanced cancers. Study in general: Three individuals attained partial responses, comprising one hepatocellular carcinoma case and two cutaneous melanoma cases.

Here immunoSEQ multiplex PCR was the method, and the copy in TCRdb shows in-frame clones only, minus some. Of around 83,000 clones listed, over 75% were seen once; the top ten hold over 2%. If patients had autoimmune disease history or systemic immunosuppression, they were excluded. The clonotype was recovered from an adult with an advanced solid tumor such as melanoma, head and neck, liver or kidney cancer. The sequenced sample was CD4+ or CD8+ T cells sorted from blood, obtained in a trial of the OX40 agonist ivuxolimab.

CDR3 nucleotides: TGTGCCATCAGTGAGTCAGAGGGGAAGGGCTCCTACAATGAGCAGTTCTTC. It encodes CAISESEGKGSYNEQFF. The rearrangement joins TRBV10-3 to TRBJ2-1; D is possibly TRBD1 or TRBD2 (5 bases each). The CDR3 is 17 residues long. V lost 0 bases to trimming and J lost 0 bases, with 12 bases between them. Germline-derived CDR1 and CDR2 are ENHRY and SYGVKD.